This T cell receptor beta chain emerged from a study of OX40 agonist ivuxolimab in advanced cancers. Study background: Averaging roughly 60 years in age, with a range of 23 to 79, the cohort was about 86% male.

Study-wide results and caveats: The study found among the lowest clonal expansion in partial responders at 0.1-3.0 mg/kg. Expanded clones were, on average, more numerous among CD8+ T cells than CD4+.

TCRdb's copy holds only in-frame clones and misses some; the assay was immunoSEQ multiplex PCR. Of about 33,000 clones in the sample, around four fifths were seen once. This clone appeared a few times. As yet, its antigen is unknown. This clonotype originated in an adult with an advanced solid tumor such as melanoma, head and neck, liver or kidney cancer. The source was CD4+ or CD8+ T cells sorted from blood, collected in a trial of the OX40 agonist ivuxolimab.

CDR3 in DNA: TGTGCCAGCACCGCCACCCCGGACAGGGTAGGCTATGGCTACACCTTC. Translation gives CASTATPDRVGYGYTF. This sequence joins TRBV27 and TRBJ1-2, with 8 bases that match TRBD1. This CDR3 is 16 amino acids long. CDR1 and CDR2 (germline): MNHEY, SMNVEV (reference sequence). V dropped 7 bases and J dropped 4; count of bases not matched to a gene: 14.